The rows below give T cell receptor beta chains drawn from one sample of a study of identical twins. TCRdb re-analysed the 5' RACE reads in MiXCR, keeping a single row per CDR3 protein. The data show about 530,000 distinct CDR3 sequences, with 13% to 15% seen just once and roughly 0.43% held by the top ten. This same sample was also taken into another study, of yellow fever vaccine responses in identical twins.

The source material was CD4+ T cells sorted from blood. The receptors were sampled from a woman under 30 in good health. CDR3s include the opening cysteine and the closing phenylalanine or tryptophan. The order of the fields is V gene, clone size, J gene, D gene, CDR3 protein, CDR3 DNA. The D gene is left open where the match is weak. Part of the rows lack a size; the others show once, few, many or a class for expanded clones.

>TRBV21-1|NA|TRBJ2-3|NA
CASSKVPGGQYATTDTQYF
TGTGCCAGCAGCAAAGTTCCGGGCGGGCAATACGCCACCACAGATACGCAGTATTTT
>TRBV11-2|NA|TRBJ2-5|NA
CASSWRRTQETQYF
TGTGCCAGCAGTTGGAGACGGACACAAGAGACCCAGTACTTC
>TRBV5-1|few|TRBJ2-3|NA
CASSFGGRTDTQYF
TGCGCCAGCAGCTTCGGGGGGCGCACAGATACGCAGTATTTT
>TRBV12-3/TRBV12-4|many|TRBJ2-6|TRBD1
CASSVQGSGANVLTF
TGTGCCAGCAGTGTACAGGGGTCTGGGGCCAACGTCCTGACTTTC
>TRBV5-1|few|TRBJ2-3|NA
CASSLAFIFPGDTDTQYF
TGCGCCAGCAGCTTGGCTTTCATTTTTCCGGGGGACACAGATACGCAGTATTTT
>TRBV9|few|TRBJ2-3|NA
CASTRRADTQYF
TGTGCCAGCACCCGTCGAGCGGATACGCAGTATTTT
>TRBV28|few|TRBJ2-2|TRBD1
CASSLLGTGVTGELFF
TGTGCCAGCAGTTTATTGGGGACAGGGGTCACCGGGGAGCTGTTTTTT
>TRBV6-2/TRBV6-3|NA|TRBJ2-3|TRBD2
CASSYSNGRRTDTQYF
TGTGCCAGCAGTTACTCGAACGGGAGGCGCACAGATACGCAGTATTTT
>TRBV20-1|NA|TRBJ2-3|TRBD2
CSARDGLAGAYTQYF
TGCAGTGCTAGAGATGGACTAGCGGGGGCTTATACGCAGTATTTT
>TRBV20-1|NA|TRBJ2-3|NA
CSAQTGAGFSDTQYF
TGCAGTGCTCAAACGGGGGCAGGGTTCTCAGATACGCAGTATTTT
>TRBV20-1|NA|TRBJ2-5|TRBD1
CSAHSPRQGQETQYF
TGCAGTGCTCATTCGCCAAGACAGGGGCAAGAGACCCAGTACTTC
>TRBV4-1|NA|TRBJ2-1|NA
CASSQEVASSYNEQFF
TGCGCCAGCAGCCAAGAGGTAGCGTCCTCCTACAATGAGCAGTTCTTC
>TRBV5-1|many|TRBJ1-1|NA
CASSLSGVNTEAFF
TGTGCCAGCAGTTTATCGGGGGTGAACACTGAAGCTTTCTTT
>TRBV2|few|TRBJ1-1|TRBD1
CASGDRMNTEAFF
TGTGCCAGCGGGGACAGGATGAACACTGAAGCTTTCTTT
>TRBV3-1|NA|TRBJ2-2|TRBD2
CASRRLAGGNTGELFF
TGTGCCAGCAGAAGACTAGCGGGAGGGAACACCGGGGAGCTGTTTTTT
>TRBV7-2|many|TRBJ2-3|NA
CASSLAFGDTQYF
TGTGCCAGCAGCCTAGCGTTCGGGGATACGCAGTATTTT
>TRBV29-1|few|TRBJ2-4|NA
CSVEGSGLGGAKNIQYF
TGCAGCGTTGAAGGATCAGGTCTCGGAGGGGCCAAAAACATTCAGTACTTC
>TRBV27|NA|TRBJ2-7|NA
CASSVRSYPSSYEQYF
TGTGCCAGCAGTGTTCGTAGTTACCCAAGCTCCTACGAGCAGTACTTC
>TRBV7-6|NA|TRBJ1-2|NA
CASSLVRDDGYTF
TGTGCCAGCAGCTTAGTGCGCGACGATGGCTACACCTTC
>TRBV20-1|NA|TRBJ1-1|NA
CSAREQGMNTEAFF
TGCAGTGCTAGAGAGCAGGGAATGAACACTGAAGCTTTCTTT
>TRBV5-1|few|TRBJ1-2|NA
CASSPGVRDYGYTF
TGCGCCAGCAGCCCCGGGGTCCGGGACTATGGCTACACCTTC
>TRBV7-2|NA|TRBJ1-6|NA
CASSLNKAPGSPLHF
TGTGCCAGCAGCCTCAATAAGGCCCCGGGCTCACCCCTCCACTTT
>TRBV28|NA|TRBJ2-2|TRBD2
CASSFRSRGEELFF
TGTGCCAGCAGTTTCCGAAGCCGGGGGGAGGAGCTGTTTTTT
>TRBV10-3|NA|TRBJ2-3|NA
CAISDRGTDTQYF
TGTGCCATCAGTGATCGTGGTACAGATACGCAGTATTTT
>TRBV20-1|few|TRBJ2-1|TRBD1
CSASLGTGLYNEQFF
TGCAGTGCTAGCTTAGGGACAGGTCTCTACAATGAGCAGTTCTTC
>TRBV3-1|NA|TRBJ2-3|NA
CASSTGLTTDTQYF
TGTGCCAGCAGCACGGGACTCACCACAGATACGCAGTATTTT
>TRBV20-1|NA|TRBJ2-5|TRBD1
CSARALTGVETQYF
TGCAGTGCTAGAGCCCTCACAGGGGTTGAGACCCAGTACTTC
>TRBV20-1|few|TRBJ1-6|NA
CSAGRGPLGSPLHF
TGCAGTGCTGGGCGCGGTCCCTTGGGATCACCCCTCCACTTT
>TRBV12-3/TRBV12-4|NA|TRBJ2-2|NA
CASSLRWAKNTGELFF
TGTGCCAGCAGTTTACGGTGGGCCAAGAACACCGGGGAGCTGTTTTTT
>TRBV12-5|NA|TRBJ2-7|TRBD1
CASGKDHGTALYEQYF
TGTGCTAGTGGGAAAGATCACGGGACAGCGCTCTACGAGCAGTACTTC
>TRBV7-7|NA|TRBJ2-3|TRBD2
CASSLRRGEDTQYF
TGTGCCAGCAGCCTTCGGCGGGGGGAGGATACGCAGTATTTT
>TRBV4-2|NA|TRBJ1-4|NA
CASSQDPTGNEKLFF
TGTGCCAGCAGCCAAGATCCCACAGGCAATGAAAAACTGTTTTTT
>TRBV20-1|few|TRBJ2-7|TRBD1
CSANRQGIYEQYF
TGCAGTGCAAACCGACAGGGGATTTACGAGCAGTACTTC
>TRBV5-1|few|TRBJ2-1|NA
CASSLVEFNIGGRGEQFF
TGCGCCAGCAGCTTGGTTGAGTTCAATATCGGGGGGCGTGGTGAGCAGTTCTTC
>TRBV12-3/TRBV12-4|NA|TRBJ1-3|NA
CALSLVVGRVSSGNTIYF
TGTGCCCTCAGTTTAGTGGTAGGGAGGGTGAGCTCTGGAAACACCATATATTTT
>TRBV15|once|TRBJ2-1|TRBD2
CATSRETSGSNEQFF
TGTGCCACCAGCAGAGAGACTAGCGGGAGCAATGAGCAGTTCTTC
>TRBV20-1|NA|TRBJ2-7|NA
CSARSSYEQYF
TGCAGTGCTAGATCTTCCTACGAGCAGTACTTC
>TRBV4-1|few|TRBJ2-7|TRBD2
CASSQGSGVSYEQYF
TGCGCCAGCAGCCAAGGCAGCGGGGTATCCTACGAGCAGTACTTC
>TRBV15|many|TRBJ2-3|TRBD1
CATSRDKSGTGGRDTQYF
TGTGCCACCAGCAGAGATAAGTCCGGGACAGGGGGCAGAGATACGCAGTATTTT
>TRBV29-1|NA|TRBJ1-5|NA
CSVGRPGQPQHF
TGCAGCGTAGGACGCCCCGGTCAGCCCCAGCATTTT
>TRBV5-6|few|TRBJ2-2|NA
CASSLADGSAGELFF
TGTGCCAGCAGCTTGGCGGACGGATCCGCCGGGGAGCTGTTTTTT
>TRBV7-9|few|TRBJ2-1|NA
CASSKRLEGNEQFF
TGTGCCAGCAGCAAGAGACTAGAGGGAAATGAGCAGTTCTTC
>TRBV7-2|NA|TRBJ2-2|NA
CASSSQLGAAGELFF
TGTGCCAGCAGCTCACAGCTAGGCGCGGCCGGGGAGCTGTTTTTT
>TRBV9|NA|TRBJ1-2|NA
CASSVGALYGYTF
TGTGCCAGCAGCGTAGGTGCACTCTATGGCTACACCTTC